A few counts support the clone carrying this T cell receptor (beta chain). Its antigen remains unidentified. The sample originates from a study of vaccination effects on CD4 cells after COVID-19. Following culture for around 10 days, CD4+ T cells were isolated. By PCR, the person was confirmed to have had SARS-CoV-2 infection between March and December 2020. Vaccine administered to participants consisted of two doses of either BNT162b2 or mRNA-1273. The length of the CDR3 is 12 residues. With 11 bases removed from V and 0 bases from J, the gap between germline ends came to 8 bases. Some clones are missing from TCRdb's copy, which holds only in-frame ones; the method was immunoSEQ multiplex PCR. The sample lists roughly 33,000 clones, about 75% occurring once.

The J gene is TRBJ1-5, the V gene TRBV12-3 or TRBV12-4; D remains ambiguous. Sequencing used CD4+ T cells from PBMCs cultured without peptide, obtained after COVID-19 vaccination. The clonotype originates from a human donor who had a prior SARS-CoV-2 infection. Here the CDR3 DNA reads TGTGCCGGAGGGAATAGCAATCAGCCCCAGCATTTT. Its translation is CAGGNSNQPQHF.